This TCR beta chain was found in a study of blood T cell repertoires in COVID-19. CDR1 and CDR2 (germline): SGHNT, YYREEE (reference sequence). The CDR3 covers 15 residues. V lost 2 bases to trimming and J lost 3 bases, with 15 bases between them. The method was immunoSEQ multiplex PCR; TCRdb's version includes in-frame clones alone and lacks a portion of them. The table lists about 170,000 clones, 85% to 90% of them singletons, with 7% to 8% in the top ten. This receptor was taken from a woman of 80 years or more in a cohort sampled during active or convalescent COVID-19. The chain couples TRBV5-4 to TRBJ2-7; D might be TRBD2 (5 bases). The sequencing sample was made of peripheral blood. CDR3 sequence reads: CASSLGGAVDYEQYV. The CDR3 DNA reads as TGTGCCAGCAGCTTAGGAGGTGCAGTGGACTACGAGCAGTACGTC.